Sequencing of this T cell receptor beta chain was carried out in a study of T cell responses to AZD1222 COVID-19 vaccine. Only in-frame clones appear in the TCRdb table, and some are missing; sequencing was by immunoSEQ multiplex PCR. This sample has 100,000 to 130,000 clones, with under 95% found just once. V dropped 3 bases and J dropped 6; count of bases not matched to a gene: 9. The CDR3 totals 17 residues. CDR1 SGHRS and CDR2 YFSETQ come from the germline V gene. For this clone: What it recognizes is unknown.

Study conclusions and caveats: A mostly white British donor set with more females was recruited, and clonal diversity was possibly underestimated. CD4 TCRs covered the whole spike, strongest at regions 160-218 and 743-854.

The chain links TRBV5-1 to TRBJ1-4, with TRBD1 identical over 12 bases. The material was peripheral blood, obtained 28 days after the second AZD1222 dose. The clonotype comes from an adult who received the AZD1222 COVID-19 vaccine. The CDR3 DNA follows: TGCGCCAGCAGCTCACCGGGGACAGGGGGCGCGGATGAAAAACTGTTTTTT. Translation gives CASSSPGTGGADEKLFF.